This T cell receptor (beta chain) was documented in a study of blood T cell repertoires in COVID-19. Looking at the study overall: Some COVID-19 samples were acute and others convalescent; all came from the United States, Italy and Spain. PBMCs, B-cell-depleted T cells, or T cells provided the cDNA or gDNA that made up the material.

The CDR3 loop spans 15 amino acids. The V and J ends lost 3 bases and 3 bases, in that order; junction bases with no gene match: 4. In germline, CDR1 is KGHSH, CDR2 LQKENI. Authors' methods: Amplification of reference gene primers provided the estimated nucleated cell counts. Sequencing used immunoSEQ multiplex PCR; TCRdb keeps in-frame clones, though not all of them. V, J and clone size are taken as reported in that table, and D and trimming were inferred from the DNA itself. The table includes about 41,000 clones, about 85% detected once. Sequences were obtained from peripheral blood. The chain carries TRBV18 and TRBJ2-7, with 11 bases identical to TRBD1. The sequence was collected from a man aged 55 to 70 with acute or convalescent COVID-19. The CDR3 DNA sequence: TGTGCCAGCTCACCCGGGACAGGGGGTAGCTACGAGCAGTACTTC. Amino acids: CASSPGTGGSYEQYF.